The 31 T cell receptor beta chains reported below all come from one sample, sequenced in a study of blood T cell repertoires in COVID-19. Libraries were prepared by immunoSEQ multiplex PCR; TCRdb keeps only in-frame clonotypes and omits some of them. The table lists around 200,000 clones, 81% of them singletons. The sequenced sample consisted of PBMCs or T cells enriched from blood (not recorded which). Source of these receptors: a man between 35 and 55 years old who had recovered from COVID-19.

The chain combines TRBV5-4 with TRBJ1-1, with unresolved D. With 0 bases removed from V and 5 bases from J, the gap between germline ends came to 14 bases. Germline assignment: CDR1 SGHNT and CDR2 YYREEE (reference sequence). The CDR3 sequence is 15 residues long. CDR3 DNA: TGTGCCAGCAGCTTGGATTCGGGTCCGGGGACTGAAGCTTTCTTT. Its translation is CASSLDSGPGTEAFF.

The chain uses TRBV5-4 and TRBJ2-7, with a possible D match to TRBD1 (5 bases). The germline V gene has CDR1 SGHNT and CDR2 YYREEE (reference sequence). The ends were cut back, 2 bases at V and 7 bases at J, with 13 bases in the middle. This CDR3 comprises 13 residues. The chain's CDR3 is CASSLGHSREQYF. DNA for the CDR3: TGTGCCAGCAGCTTAGGACACTCGAGGGAGCAGTACTTC.

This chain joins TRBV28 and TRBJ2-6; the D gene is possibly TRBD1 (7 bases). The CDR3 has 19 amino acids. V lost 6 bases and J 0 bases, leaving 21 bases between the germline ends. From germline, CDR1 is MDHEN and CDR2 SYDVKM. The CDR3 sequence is CASSPAGRDSFSGANVLTF. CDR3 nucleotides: TGTGCCAGCAGCCCCGCAGGGCGGGACAGCTTCTCTGGGGCCAACGTCCTGACTTTC.

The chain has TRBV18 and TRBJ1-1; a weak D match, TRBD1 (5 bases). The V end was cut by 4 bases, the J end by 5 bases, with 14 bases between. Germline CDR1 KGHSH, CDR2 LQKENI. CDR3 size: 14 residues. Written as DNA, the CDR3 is TGTGCCAGCTCACGAACGGGGCGGGAAACTGAAGCTTTCTTT. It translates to CASSRTGRETEAFF.

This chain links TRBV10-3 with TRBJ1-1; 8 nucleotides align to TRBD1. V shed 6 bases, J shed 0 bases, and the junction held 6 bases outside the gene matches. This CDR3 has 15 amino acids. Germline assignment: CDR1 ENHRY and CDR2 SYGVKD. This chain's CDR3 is CAIRGDRGMNTEAFF. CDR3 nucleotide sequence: TGTGCCATCAGGGGCGACAGGGGTATGAACACTGAAGCTTTCTTT.

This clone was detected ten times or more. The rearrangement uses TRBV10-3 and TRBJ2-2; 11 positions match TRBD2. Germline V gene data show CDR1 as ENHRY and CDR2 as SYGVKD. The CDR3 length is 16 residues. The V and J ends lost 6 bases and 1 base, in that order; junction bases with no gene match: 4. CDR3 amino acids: CAISSGTSGNTGELFF. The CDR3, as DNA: TGTGCCATCAGCTCCGGGACTAGCGGGAACACCGGGGAGCTGTTTTTT.

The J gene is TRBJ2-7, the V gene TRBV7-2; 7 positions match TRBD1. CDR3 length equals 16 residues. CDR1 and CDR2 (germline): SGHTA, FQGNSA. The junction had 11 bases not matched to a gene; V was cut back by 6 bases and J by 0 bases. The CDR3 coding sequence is TGTGCCAGCAGGCTTTCCGGGACAGCTATCTCCTACGAGCAGTACTTC. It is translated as CASRLSGTAISYEQYF.

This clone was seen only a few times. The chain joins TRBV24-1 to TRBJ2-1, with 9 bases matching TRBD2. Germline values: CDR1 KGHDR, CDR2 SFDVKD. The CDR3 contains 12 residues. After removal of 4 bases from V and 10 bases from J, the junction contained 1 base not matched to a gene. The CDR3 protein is CATSDLAGEQFF. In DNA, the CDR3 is TGTGCCACCAGTGACCTAGCGGGGGAGCAGTTCTTC.

In nucleotides, the CDR3 is TGTGCCAGCTCACCGACAGAAGCCAAAAACATTCAGTACTTC. Its protein product is CASSPTEAKNIQYF. The chain couples TRBV18 to TRBJ2-4; perhaps TRBD1 as D (5 bases). The CDR3 runs 14 residues. The V gene lost 3 bases and the J gene lost 0 bases, with 6 bases spanning the gap. Germline V gene sequence: CDR1 KGHSH, CDR2 LQKENI.

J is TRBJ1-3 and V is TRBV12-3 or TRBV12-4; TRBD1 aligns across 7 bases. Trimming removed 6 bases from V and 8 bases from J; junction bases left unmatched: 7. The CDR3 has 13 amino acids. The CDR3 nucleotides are TGTGCCAGCAGAACGACAGGGATCGACACCATATATTTT. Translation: CASRTTGIDTIYF.

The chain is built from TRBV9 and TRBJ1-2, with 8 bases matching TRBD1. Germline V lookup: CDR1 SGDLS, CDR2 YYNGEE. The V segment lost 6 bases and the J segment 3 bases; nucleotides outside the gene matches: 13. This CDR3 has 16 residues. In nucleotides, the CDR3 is TGTGCCAGCAAAGGACAGGGTAGGTCAGGGGACTATGGCTACACCTTC. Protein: CASKGQGRSGDYGYTF.

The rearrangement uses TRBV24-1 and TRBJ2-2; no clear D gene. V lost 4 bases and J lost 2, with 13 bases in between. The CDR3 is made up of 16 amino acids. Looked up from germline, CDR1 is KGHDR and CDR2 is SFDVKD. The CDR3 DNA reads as TGTGCCACCAGTGAGTCGCGAGGCAGCAACACCGGGGAGCTGTTTTTT. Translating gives CATSESRGSNTGELFF.

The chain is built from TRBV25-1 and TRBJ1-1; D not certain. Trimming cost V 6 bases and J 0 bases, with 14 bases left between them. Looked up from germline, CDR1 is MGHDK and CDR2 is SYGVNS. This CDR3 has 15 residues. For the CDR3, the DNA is TGTGCCAGCAGCCTGTCCGCGGATATGAACACTGAAGCTTTCTTT. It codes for CASSLSADMNTEAFF.

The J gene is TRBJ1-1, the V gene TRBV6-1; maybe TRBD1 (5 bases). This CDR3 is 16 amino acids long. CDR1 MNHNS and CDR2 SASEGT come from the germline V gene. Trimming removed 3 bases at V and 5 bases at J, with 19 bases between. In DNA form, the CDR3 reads TGTGCCAGCAGTGAGACACGACGCAGGGTTAGAACTGAAGCTTTCTTT. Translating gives CASSETRRRVRTEAFF.

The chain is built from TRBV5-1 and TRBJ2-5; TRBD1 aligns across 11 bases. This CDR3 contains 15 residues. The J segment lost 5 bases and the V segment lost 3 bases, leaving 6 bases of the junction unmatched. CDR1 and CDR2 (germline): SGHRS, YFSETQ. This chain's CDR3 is CASSSWTGGSETQYF. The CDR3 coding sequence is TGCGCCAGCAGCTCCTGGACAGGGGGCTCGGAGACCCAGTACTTC.

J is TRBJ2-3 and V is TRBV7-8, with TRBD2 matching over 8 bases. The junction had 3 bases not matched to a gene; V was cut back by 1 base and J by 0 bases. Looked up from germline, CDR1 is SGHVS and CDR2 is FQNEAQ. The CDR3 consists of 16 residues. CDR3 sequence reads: CASSLGASGSTDTQYF. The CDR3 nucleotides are TGTGCCAGCAGCTTAGGGGCTAGCGGGAGCACAGATACGCAGTATTTT.

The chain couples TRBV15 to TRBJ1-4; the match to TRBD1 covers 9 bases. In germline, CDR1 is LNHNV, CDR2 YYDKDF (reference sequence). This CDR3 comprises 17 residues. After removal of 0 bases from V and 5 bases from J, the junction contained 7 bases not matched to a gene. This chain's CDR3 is CATSREGGGQGNEKLFF. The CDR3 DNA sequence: TGTGCCACCAGCAGAGAGGGCGGGGGACAGGGCAATGAAAAACTGTTTTTT. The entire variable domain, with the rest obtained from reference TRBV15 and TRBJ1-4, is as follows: DAMVIQNPRYQVTQFGKPVTLSCSQTLNHNVMYWYQQKSSQAPKLLFHYYDKDFNNEADTPDNFQSRRPNTSFCFLDIRSPGLGDTAMYLCATSREGGGQGNEKLFFGSGTQLSVL.

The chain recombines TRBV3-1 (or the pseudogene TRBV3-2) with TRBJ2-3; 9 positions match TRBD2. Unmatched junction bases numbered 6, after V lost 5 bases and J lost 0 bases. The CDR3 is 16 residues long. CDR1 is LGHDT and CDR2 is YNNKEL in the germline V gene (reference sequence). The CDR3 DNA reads TGTGCCAGCAGCTTAGTAGCGGGAGCCAGCACAGATACGCAGTATTTT. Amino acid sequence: CASSLVAGASTDTQYF.

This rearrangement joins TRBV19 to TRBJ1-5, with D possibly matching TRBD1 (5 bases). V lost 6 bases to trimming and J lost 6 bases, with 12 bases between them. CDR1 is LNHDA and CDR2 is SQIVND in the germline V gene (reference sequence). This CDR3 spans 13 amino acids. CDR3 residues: CASSQGFGQPQHF. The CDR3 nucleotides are TGTGCCAGTAGCCAGGGTTTCGGTCAGCCCCAGCATTTT.

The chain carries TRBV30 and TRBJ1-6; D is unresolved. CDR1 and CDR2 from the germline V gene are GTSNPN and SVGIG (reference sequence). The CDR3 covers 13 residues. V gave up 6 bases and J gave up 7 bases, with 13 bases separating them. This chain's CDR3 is CACQRGWNSPLHF. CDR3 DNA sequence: TGTGCCTGTCAGAGAGGGTGGAATTCACCCCTCCACTTT.

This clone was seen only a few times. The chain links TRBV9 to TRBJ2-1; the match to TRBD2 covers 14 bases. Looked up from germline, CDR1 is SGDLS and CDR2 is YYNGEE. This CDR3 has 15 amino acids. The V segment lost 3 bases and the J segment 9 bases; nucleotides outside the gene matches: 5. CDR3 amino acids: CASSGGLAGAVEQFF. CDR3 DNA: TGTGCCAGCAGCGGGGGACTAGCGGGAGCGGTTGAGCAGTTCTTC.

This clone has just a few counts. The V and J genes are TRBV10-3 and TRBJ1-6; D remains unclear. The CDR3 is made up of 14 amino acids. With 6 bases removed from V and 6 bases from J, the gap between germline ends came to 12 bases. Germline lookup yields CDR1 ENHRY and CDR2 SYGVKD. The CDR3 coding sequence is TGTGCCATCAGAGGAGGGAAACCTAATTCACCCCTCCACTTT. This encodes CAIRGGKPNSPLHF.

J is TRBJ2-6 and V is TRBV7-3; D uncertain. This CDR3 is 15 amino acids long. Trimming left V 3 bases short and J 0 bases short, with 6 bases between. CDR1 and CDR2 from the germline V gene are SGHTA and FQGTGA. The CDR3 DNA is TGTGCCAGCAGCTTGTCCAGCTCTGGGGCCAACGTCCTGACTTTC. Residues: CASSLSSSGANVLTF.

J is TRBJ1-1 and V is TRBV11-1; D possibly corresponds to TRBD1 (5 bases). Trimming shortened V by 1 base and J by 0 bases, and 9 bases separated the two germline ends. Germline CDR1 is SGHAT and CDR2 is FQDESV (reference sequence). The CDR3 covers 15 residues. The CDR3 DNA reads TGTGCCAGCAGCTTAGGACAGACGATGAACACTGAAGCTTTCTTT. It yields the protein CASSLGQTMNTEAFF.

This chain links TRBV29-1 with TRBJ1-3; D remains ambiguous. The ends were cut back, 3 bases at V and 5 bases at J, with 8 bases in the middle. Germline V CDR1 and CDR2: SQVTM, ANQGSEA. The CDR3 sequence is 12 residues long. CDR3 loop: CSVDVGRNTIYF. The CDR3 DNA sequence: TGCAGCGTTGATGTCGGGAGAAACACCATATATTTT.

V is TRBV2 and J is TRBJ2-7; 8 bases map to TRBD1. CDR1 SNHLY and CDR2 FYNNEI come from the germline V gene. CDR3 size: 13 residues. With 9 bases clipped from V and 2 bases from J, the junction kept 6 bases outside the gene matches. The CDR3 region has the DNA TGTGCCAGTGACAGGGGTGGGGCCTACGAGCAGTACTTC. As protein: CASDRGGAYEQYF.

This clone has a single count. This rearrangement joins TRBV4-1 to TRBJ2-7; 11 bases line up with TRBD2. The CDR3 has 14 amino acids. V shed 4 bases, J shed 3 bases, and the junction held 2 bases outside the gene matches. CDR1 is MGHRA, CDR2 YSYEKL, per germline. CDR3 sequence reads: CASSPGTSGYEQYF. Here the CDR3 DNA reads TGCGCCAGCAGCCCAGGGACTAGCGGCTACGAGCAGTACTTC.

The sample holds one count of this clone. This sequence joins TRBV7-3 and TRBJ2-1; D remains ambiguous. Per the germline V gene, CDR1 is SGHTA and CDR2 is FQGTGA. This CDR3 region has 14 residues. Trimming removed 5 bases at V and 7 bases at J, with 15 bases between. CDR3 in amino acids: CASSDPSRGNEQFF. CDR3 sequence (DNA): TGTGCCAGCAGCGACCCCTCACGAGGAAATGAGCAGTTCTTC. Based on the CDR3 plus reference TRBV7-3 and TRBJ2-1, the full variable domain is GAGVSQTPSNKVTEKGKYVELRCDPISGHTALYWYRQSLGQGPEFLIYFQGTGAADDSGLPNDRFFAVRPEGSVSTLKIQRTERGDSAVYLCASSDPSRGNEQFFGPGTRLTVL.

This chain's CDR3 is CASSLEVGGPTDTQYF. The DNA of the CDR3 is TGTGCCAGCAGCTTGGAGGTGGGGGGGCCCACAGATACGCAGTATTTT. V and J are TRBV5-4 and TRBJ2-3; D is possibly TRBD2 (7 bases). This CDR3 has 16 amino acids. V lost 0 bases to trimming and J lost 2 bases, with 13 bases between them. Germline lookup yields CDR1 SGHNT and CDR2 YYREEE (reference sequence).

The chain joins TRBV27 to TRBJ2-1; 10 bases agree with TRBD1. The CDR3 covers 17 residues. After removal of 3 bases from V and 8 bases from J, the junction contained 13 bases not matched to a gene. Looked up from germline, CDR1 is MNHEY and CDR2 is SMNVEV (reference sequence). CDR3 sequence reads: CASSFLRGDRGTDEQFF. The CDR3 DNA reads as TGTGCCAGCAGTTTCTTGAGGGGGGACAGGGGAACGGATGAGCAGTTCTTC.

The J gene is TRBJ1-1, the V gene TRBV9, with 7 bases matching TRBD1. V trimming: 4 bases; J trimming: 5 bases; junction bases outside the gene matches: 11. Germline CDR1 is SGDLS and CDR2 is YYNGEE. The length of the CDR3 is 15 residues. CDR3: CASSPREGAGTEAFF. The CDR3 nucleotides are TGTGCCAGCAGCCCCCGGGAGGGGGCAGGGACTGAAGCTTTCTTT.